This T cell receptor (beta chain) was obtained from a study of control samples from healthy donors and cancer patients. CDR3 size: 14 residues. Deletions cut 5 bases from V and 2 bases from J, with 10 bases between. Germline-derived CDR1 and CDR2 are SEHNR and FQNEAQ (reference sequence). Sequencing used immunoSEQ multiplex PCR; TCRdb keeps in-frame clones, though not all of them. The data hold approximately 150,000 clones, with around 94% observed a single time. The sequenced sample consisted of blood. This TCR was recovered from a woman between 18 and 30 years old in good health. This rearrangement joins TRBV7-9 to TRBJ1-5, with D unresolved. The CDR3 reads CASSPVLGNQPQHF. The CDR3 nucleotides are TGTGCCAGCAGCCCTGTCCTGGGCAATCAGCCCCAGCATTTT.